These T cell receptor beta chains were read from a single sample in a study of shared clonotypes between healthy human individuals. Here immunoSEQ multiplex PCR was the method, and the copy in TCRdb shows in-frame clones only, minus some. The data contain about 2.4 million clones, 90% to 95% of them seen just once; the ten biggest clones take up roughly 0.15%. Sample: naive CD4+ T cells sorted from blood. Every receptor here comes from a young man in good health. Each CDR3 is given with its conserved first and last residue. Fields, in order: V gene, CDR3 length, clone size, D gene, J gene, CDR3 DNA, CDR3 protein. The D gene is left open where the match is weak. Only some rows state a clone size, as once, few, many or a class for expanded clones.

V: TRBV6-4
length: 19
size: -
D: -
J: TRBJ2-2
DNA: TGTGCCAGCCCGTCCTCGGAGACTAGGGTGCCGCTAGACACCGGGGAGCTGTTTTTT
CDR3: CASPSSETRVPLDTGELFF

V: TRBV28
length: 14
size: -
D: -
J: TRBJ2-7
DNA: TGTGCCAGCATAACTCCGGGAGATTCCTACGAGCAGTACTTC
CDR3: CASITPGDSYEQYF

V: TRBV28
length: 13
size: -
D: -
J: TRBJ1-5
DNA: TGTGCCAGCAGCGCGGGTTTCCGACAGCCCCAGCATTTT
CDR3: CASSAGFRQPQHF

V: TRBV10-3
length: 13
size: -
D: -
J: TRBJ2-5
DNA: TGTGCCATCAGTGTCTCGGGGCAAGAGACCCAGTACTTC
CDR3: CAISVSGQETQYF

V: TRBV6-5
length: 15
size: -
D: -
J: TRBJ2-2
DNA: TGTGCCAGCAGACCCGGGTCCCTGGGCACCGGGGAGCTGTTTTTT
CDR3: CASRPGSLGTGELFF

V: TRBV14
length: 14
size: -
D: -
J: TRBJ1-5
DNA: TGTGCCATCGAACGACTGTTTAGCAATCAGCCCCAGCATTTT
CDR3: CAIERLFSNQPQHF

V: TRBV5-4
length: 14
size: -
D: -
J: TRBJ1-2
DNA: TGTGCCAGCACCTCCACAGGAAAGAACTATGGCTACACCTTC
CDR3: CASTSTGKNYGYTF

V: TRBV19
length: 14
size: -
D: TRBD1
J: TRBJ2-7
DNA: TGTGCCAGTAGTATAAGAGGACAGGGCTACGAGCAGTACTTC
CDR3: CASSIRGQGYEQYF

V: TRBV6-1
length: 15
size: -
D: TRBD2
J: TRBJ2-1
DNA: TGTGCCAGCGCGGTCGGTCAGCGGGGGGACAATGAGCAGTTCTTC
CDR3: CASAVGQRGDNEQFF

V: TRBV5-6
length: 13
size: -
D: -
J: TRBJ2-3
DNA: TGTGCCAGCAGCTTAGGGAGAACAGATACGCAGTATTTT
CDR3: CASSLGRTDTQYF

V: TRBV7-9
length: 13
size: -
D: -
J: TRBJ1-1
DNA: TGTGCCAGCAGCTTAGCTACGCTCCCTGAAGCTTTCTTT
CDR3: CASSLATLPEAFF

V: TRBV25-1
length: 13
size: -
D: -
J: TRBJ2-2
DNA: TGTGCCAGCAGTGAAAGGGGCACCGGGGAGCTGTTTTTT
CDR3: CASSERGTGELFF

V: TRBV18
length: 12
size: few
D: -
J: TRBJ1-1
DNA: TGTGCCAGCTTCCGGATAAACACTGAAGCTTTCTTT
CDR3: CASFRINTEAFF

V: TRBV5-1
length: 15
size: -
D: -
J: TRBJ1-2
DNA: TGCGCCAGCAGCTTGGAGGGTATAGGGGGGCAAGGCTACACCTTC
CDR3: CASSLEGIGGQGYTF

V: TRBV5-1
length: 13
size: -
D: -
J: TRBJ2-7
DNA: TGCGCCAGCACCCAGGGAAGCTCCTACGAGCAGTACTTC
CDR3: CASTQGSSYEQYF

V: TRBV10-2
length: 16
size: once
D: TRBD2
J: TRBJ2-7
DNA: TGCGCCAGCAGTGATCGGACTAGCGGGCTGTCCTACGAGCAGTACTTC
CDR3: CASSDRTSGLSYEQYF

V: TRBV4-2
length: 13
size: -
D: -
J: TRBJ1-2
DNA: TGTGCCAGCAGTACGCGGGATTTAGGGGGCTACACCTTC
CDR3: CASSTRDLGGYTF

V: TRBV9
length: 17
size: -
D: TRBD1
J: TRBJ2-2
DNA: TGTGCCAGCAGCCTCCAACAGGGACAGAAGAACACCGGGGAGCTGTTTTTT
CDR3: CASSLQQGQKNTGELFF

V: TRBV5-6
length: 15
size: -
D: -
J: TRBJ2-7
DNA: TGTGCCAGCAGTCCCGACAGCCTGCGAGTTTACGAGCAGTACTTC
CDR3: CASSPDSLRVYEQYF

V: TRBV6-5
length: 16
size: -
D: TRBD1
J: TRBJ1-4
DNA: TGTGCCAGCAGTTACTCTGGGACAGGGCAGGGTGAAAAACTGTTTTTT
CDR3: CASSYSGTGQGEKLFF

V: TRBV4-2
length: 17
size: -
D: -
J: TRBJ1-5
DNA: TGTGCCAGCAGCCAAGACTGGGCGGCGTTGAGCAATCAGCCCCAGCATTTT
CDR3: CASSQDWAALSNQPQHF

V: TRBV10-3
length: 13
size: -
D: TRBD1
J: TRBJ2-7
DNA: TGTGCCATCAGCCGGACAGGGTTCGACGAGCAGTACTTC
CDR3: CAISRTGFDEQYF

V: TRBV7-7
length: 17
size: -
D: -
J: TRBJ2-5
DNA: TGTGCTAGCAGCTTAGCGCGGGAAGGGCCAGCTCAAGAGACCCAGTACTTC
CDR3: CASSLAREGPAQETQYF

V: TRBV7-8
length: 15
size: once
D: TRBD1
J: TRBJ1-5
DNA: TGTGCCAGCAGCCTCCGGGACAGGAGGAATCAGCCCCAGCATTTT
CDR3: CASSLRDRRNQPQHF

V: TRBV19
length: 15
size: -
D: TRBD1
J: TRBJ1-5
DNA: TGTGCCAGTAGGCCTTCTGGACAGGGCTATCAGCCCCAGCATTTT
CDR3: CASRPSGQGYQPQHF

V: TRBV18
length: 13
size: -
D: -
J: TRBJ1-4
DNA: TGTGCCAGCTCACCAGGCTTGGGCGAAAAACTGTTTTTT
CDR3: CASSPGLGEKLFF

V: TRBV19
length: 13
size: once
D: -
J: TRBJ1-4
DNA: TGTGCCATTAAAGTAGGACGGGATGAAAAACTGTTTTTT
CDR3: CAIKVGRDEKLFF

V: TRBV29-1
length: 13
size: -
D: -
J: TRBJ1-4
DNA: TGCAGCGCCCGGACAGCCTATAATGAAAAACTGTTTTTT
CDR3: CSARTAYNEKLFF

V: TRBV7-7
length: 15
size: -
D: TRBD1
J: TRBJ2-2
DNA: TGTGCTAGCAGCCCGGACAGGGTGTCTACCGGGGAGCTGTTTTTT
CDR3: CASSPDRVSTGELFF

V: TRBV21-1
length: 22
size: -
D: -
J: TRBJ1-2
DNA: TGTGCCAGCAGCAAAGATCGCCCCGACGCCCGGTGGTTCTTCGGCATCAACTATGGCTACACCTTC
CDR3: CASSKDRPDARWFFGINYGYTF

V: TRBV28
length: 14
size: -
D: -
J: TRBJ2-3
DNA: TGTGCCAGCAGTTTATCGACTCCCACAGATACGCAGTATTTT
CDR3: CASSLSTPTDTQYF

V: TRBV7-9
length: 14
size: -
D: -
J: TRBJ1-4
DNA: TGTGCCAGCAGCTTAGAGGGGGGGAATGAAAAACTGTTTTTT
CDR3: CASSLEGGNEKLFF

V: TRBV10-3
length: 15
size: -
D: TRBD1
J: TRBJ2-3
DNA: TGTGCCATCAGTGATCGACAGGGGCAACCAGATACGCAGTATTTT
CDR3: CAISDRQGQPDTQYF

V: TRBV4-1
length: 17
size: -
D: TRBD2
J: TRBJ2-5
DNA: TGCGCCAGCAGCCAAGATAAGGCTAGCGGGATCGGGGAGACCCAGTACTTC
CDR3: CASSQDKASGIGETQYF

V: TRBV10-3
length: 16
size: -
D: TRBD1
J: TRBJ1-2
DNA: TGTGCCATCAGTGAGTCGGGACAGACTATCTTCTATGGCTACACCTTC
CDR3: CAISESGQTIFYGYTF

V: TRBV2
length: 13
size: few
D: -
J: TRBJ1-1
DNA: TGTGCCAGCCAAAGCGAGGGGCCCACTGAAGCTTTCTTT
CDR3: CASQSEGPTEAFF

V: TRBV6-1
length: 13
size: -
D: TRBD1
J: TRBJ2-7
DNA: TGTGCCAGCAGTTTGGACAGGTCCTACGAGCAGTACTTC
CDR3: CASSLDRSYEQYF

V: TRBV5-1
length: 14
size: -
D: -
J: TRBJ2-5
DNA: TGCGCCAGCAGCTTGGTGGGTTTCCAAGAGACCCAGTACTTC
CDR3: CASSLVGFQETQYF

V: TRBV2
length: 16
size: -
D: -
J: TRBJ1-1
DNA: TGTGCCAGCAGGAAGGATTGGGGGGGCATGAACACTGAAGCTTTCTTT
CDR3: CASRKDWGGMNTEAFF

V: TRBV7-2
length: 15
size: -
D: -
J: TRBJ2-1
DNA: TGTGCCAGCAGCGTGGGACGGATCTCCTACAATGAGCAGTTCTTC
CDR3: CASSVGRISYNEQFF

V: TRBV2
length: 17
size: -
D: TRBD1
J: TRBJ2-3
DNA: TGTGCCAGCATTCGGACAGGGTCCAGCACCGGGGCAGATACGCAGTATTTT
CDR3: CASIRTGSSTGADTQYF

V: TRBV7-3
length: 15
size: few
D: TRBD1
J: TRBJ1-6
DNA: TGTGCCAGCAGCTTAAGACAGGGGGGCAATTCACCCCTCCACTTT
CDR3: CASSLRQGGNSPLHF

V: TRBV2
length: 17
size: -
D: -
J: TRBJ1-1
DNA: TGTGCCAGCAGTGGGATTCCGGAGGGGCCATGGAACACTGAAGCTTTCTTT
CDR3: CASSGIPEGPWNTEAFF

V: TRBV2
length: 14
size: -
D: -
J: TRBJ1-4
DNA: TGTGCCAGCACGGGGGATGCAACTAATGAAAAACTGTTTTTT
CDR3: CASTGDATNEKLFF

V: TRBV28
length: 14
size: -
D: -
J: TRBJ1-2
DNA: TGTGCCAGCAGTTTGGGGACACAGAACTATGGCTACACCTTC
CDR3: CASSLGTQNYGYTF

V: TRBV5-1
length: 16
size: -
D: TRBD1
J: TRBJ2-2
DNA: TGCGCCAGCAGGTCGGTATCAGGGGGACAAGGCGGGGAGCTGTTTTTT
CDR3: CASRSVSGGQGGELFF

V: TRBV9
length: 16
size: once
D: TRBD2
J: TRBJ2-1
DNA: TGTGCCAGTTCGTCCCTAGCGGGAGGAACGTCCAATGAGCAGTTCTTC
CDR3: CASSSLAGGTSNEQFF

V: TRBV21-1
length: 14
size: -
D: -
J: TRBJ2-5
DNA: TGTGCCAGCAGCAAAGCCGGATCCCAAGAGACCCAGTACTTC
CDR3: CASSKAGSQETQYF

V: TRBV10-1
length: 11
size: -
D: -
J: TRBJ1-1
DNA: TGCGCCAGCAGTGCGGGAGCTGAAGCTTTCTTT
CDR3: CASSAGAEAFF

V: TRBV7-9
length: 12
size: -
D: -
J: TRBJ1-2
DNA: TGTGCCAGCACCGCGACCGCCTATGGCTACACCTTC
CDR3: CASTATAYGYTF

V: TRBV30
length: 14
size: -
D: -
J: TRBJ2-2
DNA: TGTGCCTGGACCCCCGGCCGGACCTCCGGGGAGCTGTTTTTT
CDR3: CAWTPGRTSGELFF

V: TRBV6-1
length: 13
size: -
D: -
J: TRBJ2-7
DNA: TGTGCCAGCACCTTGACAGGATCCTACGAGCAGTACTTC
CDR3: CASTLTGSYEQYF

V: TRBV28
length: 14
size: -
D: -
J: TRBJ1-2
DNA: TGTGCCAGCAGTTCAAACCCTAATAGCTATGGCTACACCTTC
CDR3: CASSSNPNSYGYTF

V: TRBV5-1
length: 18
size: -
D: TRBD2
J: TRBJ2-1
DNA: TGCGCCAGCAGCTTGGCGGTGACTAGCGGGAGGGCCTTAGATGAGCAGTTCTTC
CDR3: CASSLAVTSGRALDEQFF

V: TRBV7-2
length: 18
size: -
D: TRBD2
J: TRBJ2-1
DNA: TGTGCCAGCAGCTTAGCCCCCGCTAGCGGGAGTGGGTACAATGAGCAGTTCTTC
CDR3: CASSLAPASGSGYNEQFF

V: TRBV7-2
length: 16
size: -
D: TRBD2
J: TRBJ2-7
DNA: TGTGCCAGCAGCTTCACCGGGACTAGCGCCTCGTACGAGCAGTACTTC
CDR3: CASSFTGTSASYEQYF

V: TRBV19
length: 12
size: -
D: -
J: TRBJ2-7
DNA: TGTGCCAGTAGTATAGGCCGAGACGAGCAGTACTTC
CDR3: CASSIGRDEQYF